This is a list of T cell receptor beta chains from one sample in a study of blood T cell repertoires in COVID-19. Profiling relied on immunoSEQ multiplex PCR, and the TCRdb table lists in-frame clones only, not all of them. The sample has about 300,000 clones, less than 85% seen once. Source material: peripheral blood. These receptors came from a human donor with COVID-19, enrolled during active disease. The donor label of this sample is uncertain. CDR3s include the opening cysteine and the closing phenylalanine or tryptophan. The D gene is left open where the match is weak. Only part of the rows carry a size: once, few, many, or a class if the clone is expanded.

TRBV30	.	.	TRBJ2-7	CAWSLLSAEQYF	TGTGCCTGGAGCCTACTATCTGCCGAGCAGTACTTC
TRBV28	TRBD1	.	TRBJ1-5	CASSFRTGGSYNQPQHF	TGTGCCAGCAGTTTCCGGACAGGGGGATCCTACAATCAGCCCCAGCATTTT
TRBV11-2	TRBD2	.	TRBJ2-7	CASSRASGYEQYF	TGTGCCAGCAGCCGGGCTAGCGGCTACGAGCAGTACTTC
TRBV30	.	once	TRBJ1-4	CAWSPTEAEKLFF	TGTGCCTGGAGTCCGACTGAAGCCGAAAAACTGTTTTTT
TRBV10-2	.	.	TRBJ1-1	CASSAPGRGNTEAFF	TGCGCCAGCAGTGCTCCTGGCAGGGGTAACACTGAAGCTTTCTTT
TRBV3-1/TRBV3-2	.	.	TRBJ1-1	CASSPRGLDTEAFF	TGTGCCAGCAGCCCGCGGGGGCTTGACACTGAAGCTTTCTTT
TRBV20-1	TRBD1	.	TRBJ1-2	CSASKGASGLKNYGYTF	TGCAGTGCTAGTAAGGGGGCATCAGGGTTAAAGAACTATGGCTACACCTTC
TRBV19	.	.	TRBJ2-2	CASSRAGTNTGELFF	TGTGCCAGTAGTAGGGCGGGAACGAACACCGGGGAGCTGTTTTTT
TRBV14	TRBD2	.	TRBJ2-7	CASSHLGTSGYEQYF	TGTGCCAGCAGCCACCTAGGGACTAGCGGCTACGAGCAGTACTTC
TRBV7-9	TRBD2	.	TRBJ2-7	CASSLVDHGRTYEQYF	TGTGCCAGCAGCTTAGTAGATCACGGGAGGACCTACGAGCAGTACTTC
TRBV4-3	TRBD2	.	TRBJ2-5	CASSPSAGAGETQYF	TGCGCCAGCAGCCCTTCAGCGGGGGCCGGGGAGACCCAGTACTTC
TRBV9	.	.	TRBJ1-1	CASSVGPPLRNTEAFF	TGTGCCAGCAGCGTGGGGCCTCCCCTGCGGAACACTGAAGCTTTCTTT
TRBV5-1	TRBD2	few	TRBJ2-2	CASTAGGGNTGELFF	TGCGCCAGCACAGCGGGAGGTGGGAACACCGGGGAGCTGTTTTTT
TRBV6-2/TRBV6-3	.	.	TRBJ2-3	CASSYTKSDTDTQYF	TGTGCCAGCAGTTACACCAAATCAGACACAGATACGCAGTATTTT
TRBV19	TRBD1	.	TRBJ1-5	CASSGTGSQPQHF	TGTGCCAGTAGCGGGACAGGATCTCAGCCCCAGCATTTT
TRBV4-1	TRBD1	.	TRBJ1-1	CASKRGGVGGAFF	TGCGCCAGCAAGAGAGGGGGCGTTGGTGGAGCTTTCTTT
TRBV30	.	.	TRBJ1-1	CAWSARGARTEAFF	TGTGCCTGGAGCGCCCGTGGGGCGCGCACTGAAGCTTTCTTT
TRBV10-2	TRBD2	.	TRBJ2-5	CASSEGLAGVETQYF	TGCGCCAGCAGTGAGGGACTAGCGGGAGTCGAGACCCAGTACTTC
TRBV12-3/TRBV12-4	TRBD1	.	TRBJ2-5	CASRQGAGETQYF	TGTGCCAGCAGGCAGGGGGCCGGGGAGACCCAGTACTTC
TRBV30	.	once	TRBJ1-2	CAGGRGANYGYTF	TGTGCCGGGGGTAGAGGAGCTAACTATGGCTACACCTTC
TRBV18	TRBD1	.	TRBJ1-5	CASSTETGPSLESNQPQHF	TGTGCCAGCTCAACTGAGACAGGGCCCTCCCTAGAGAGCAATCAGCCCCAGCATTTT
TRBV24-1	.	.	TRBJ2-7	CATSVSGTQNYEQYF	TGTGCCACCAGTGTCTCCGGGACACAGAACTACGAGCAGTACTTC
TRBV3-1/TRBV3-2	TRBD2	.	TRBJ2-3	CASSRASGKSDTQYF	TGTGCCAGCAGCCGGGCTAGCGGGAAATCGGATACGCAGTATTTT
TRBV19	TRBD2	.	TRBJ2-1	CASGTVGLAGKTHEQFF	TGTGCCAGTGGGACAGTGGGACTAGCGGGAAAAACCCATGAGCAGTTCTTC
TRBV4-3	TRBD2	.	TRBJ2-7	CASSQDWLAGDREQYF	TGCGCCAGCAGCCAAGATTGGCTAGCGGGCGATCGTGAGCAGTACTTC
TRBV24-1	TRBD1	.	TRBJ1-2	CATSLTGGYGYTF	TGTGCCACCAGCCTGACAGGGGGGTATGGCTACACCTTC
TRBV7-7	.	.	TRBJ1-4	CASSLARGTNEKLFF	TGTGCTAGCAGCTTAGCCCGGGGTACTAATGAAAAACTGTTTTTT
TRBV19	TRBD2	once	TRBJ2-5	CASRGLAGETQYF	TGTGCCAGTAGAGGACTAGCGGGAGAGACCCAGTACTTC
TRBV19	.	.	TRBJ2-3	CASSPRTDSTQYF	TGTGCCAGTAGCCCTAGGACAGACTCTACGCAGTATTTT
TRBV4-1	TRBD1	.	TRBJ1-2	CASSQGTGNLVDGYTF	TGCGCCAGCAGCCAGGGGACAGGGAATCTGGTGGATGGCTACACCTTC
TRBV19	.	.	TRBJ2-7	CASSIPRGPSYEQYF	TGTGCCAGTAGTATACCCAGGGGACCCTCCTACGAGCAGTACTTC